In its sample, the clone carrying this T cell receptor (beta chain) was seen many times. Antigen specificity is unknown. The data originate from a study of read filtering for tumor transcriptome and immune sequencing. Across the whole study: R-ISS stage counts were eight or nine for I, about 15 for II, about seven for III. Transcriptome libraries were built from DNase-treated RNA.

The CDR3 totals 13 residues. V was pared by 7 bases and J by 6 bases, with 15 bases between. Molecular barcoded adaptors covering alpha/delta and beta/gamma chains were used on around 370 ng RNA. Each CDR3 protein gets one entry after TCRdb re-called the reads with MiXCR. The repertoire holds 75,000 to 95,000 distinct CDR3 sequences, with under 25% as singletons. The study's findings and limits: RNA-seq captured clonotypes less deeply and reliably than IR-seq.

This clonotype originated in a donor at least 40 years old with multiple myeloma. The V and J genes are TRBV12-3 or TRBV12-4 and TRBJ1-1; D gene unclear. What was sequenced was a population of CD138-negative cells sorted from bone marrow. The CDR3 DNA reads TGTGCCAGCAACAGTAATAGGGAACCTGAAGCTTTCTTT. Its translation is CASNSNREPEAFF.